This T cell receptor beta chain stems from a study of Japanese encephalitis immunity and Zika vaccine responses (dated by TCRdb to 2020 to 2023). At the level of the whole study: Three 5.0 ug doses of alum-adjuvanted ZPIV were administered to included participants at weeks 0, 4 and 28. ZIKV peptides were 15-mers overlapping by 11 residues, selected for NetMHCpan/NetMHCII-predicted epitopes with affinity below 50 nM. For TCR sequencing, over 5 representative participants were chosen from each pre-vaccination group, with samples at week 0 (after pre-vaccination, before ZPIV) and week 52. TCR repertoires were also analyzed from a few flavivirus-naive individuals at weeks 2, 6 and 52 after starting ZPIV vaccination. Stimulations used ZIKV structural-protein peptide pools split into flavivirus-conserved and non-conserved sets, or JEV or YFV peptides matching the pre-vaccination. Approximately eleven participants were given two doses of JEV vaccine (IXIARO) 28 days apart, two to three months before the first ZPIV dose. One dose of YFV vaccine (YF-VAX) was administered before ZPIV to roughly 12 participants, and several participants were flavivirus-naive. The study asked whether earlier vaccination against Japanese encephalitis virus (JEV) or yellow fever virus (YFV) shaped CD4 T cell responses to the Zika vaccine. General conclusions and limits of the study: CD8 T cell responses to ZIKV peptide pools were of very low magnitude and seen in only a few individuals. After ZPIV, a significant decrease in repertoire richness of CD4 T cells responding to conserved ZIKV epitopes was observed in JEV-pre-vaccinated donors. Because there were not enough samples, the peptide pools could not be deconvoluted, which meant the specific peptides behind the cross-reactive responses went unidentified. Samples were clustered by participant, with no similarity observed between individuals, suggesting that no public TCRs were detected. Higher repertoire similarity across time-points and stimulations was observed in JEV-pre-vaccinated donors than in YFV-pre-vaccinated donors, indicating that more clonotypes were common to ZIKV and JEV stimulation. The analysis was restricted to a subset of trial participants with three doses and adequate samples, and the entire vaccinated cohort was not analyzed.

PBMCs were labeled with CellTrace CFSE and were cultured for 6 days in RPMI containing about 7.5% human serum plus peptide pools at roughly 1 ug/mL each. On a BD FACSAria, proliferating CD4 T cells were sorted without fixation as live CD56-CD19-CD16-CD3+CD4+ CFSE-low cells. Enrolled adults were healthy and were found to be seronegative for ZIKV, JEV, YFV, DENV and WNV by microneutralization screening. The samples were drawn from a phase 1 trial of an alum-adjuvanted Zika purified-inactivated virus (ZPIV) vaccine that was randomized, double-blinded and placebo-controlled. Peripheral blood mononuclear cells were isolated by standard procedure and were kept frozen in liquid nitrogen until use. The CDR3 runs 15 residues from the cysteine to the phenylalanine. Left in the record is the CDR3 DNA by itself, 45 bases read in frame from the first base. V drops 0 bases and J drops 0 bases, leaving 10 bases in between. According to the germline V gene (reference sequence), CDR1 reads SGHNT and CDR2 reads YYREEE.

This clonotype appeared a few times. It has no much larger one-base neighbor in the sample; base qualities were not kept. Receptor amplification or capture employed 5' RACE. Before sequencing, the TCRbeta libraries were pooled in amounts proportional to the number of cells sorted for each library. Total RNA was extracted from the sorted cells with RNAzol RT, and cDNA was synthesized using an oligo(dT) primer and a template-switching oligo. The TCRbeta V-CDR3-J region was amplified by PCR with Kapa HiFi between a SMARTer oligo primer and a TCRbeta constant-region primer. Illumina adaptors and sample-specific index barcodes were added in a second PCR, followed by HighPrep bead cleanup and Bioanalyzer confirmation of a band of roughly 650 bp. Libraries were sequenced on an Illumina MiSeq with 2x151 bp paired-end reads. Per the source publication's procedure: An in-house Java program demultiplexed the reads, and MiXCR assigned TCRbeta annotations and counted clonotypes. Repertoire overlap used Morisita-Horn indices from the R package vegan, with UPGMA clustering and Circos plots of recurring clonotypes. Shannon diversity and richness were normalized to the maximum possible value based on input cell numbers, so that values between 0 and 1 were obtained. CDR3beta sequences were aligned with MUSCLE, distances computed with SeqinR, and multidimensional scaling plotted in R. TCRdb reprocessing: public reads trimmed at Q25 with fastp, clones called with MiXCR, in-frame beta chains kept. Identical CDR3 proteins give one entry, which carries the most common genes and DNA. The authors' filters were not applied to this entry. The sample table holds 1,500 to 2,000 distinct CDR3 sequences, of which about 6.4% were seen once. The top ten constitute around 30% of the sample.

The sequence was collected from an adult woman who received an inactivated Zika virus vaccine. The sample was antigen-activated CD4+ T cells from blood, cultured, taken during a Zika inactivated vaccine study. The V gene is TRBV5-4 and the J gene is TRBJ2-7; the D region is possibly TRBD1 or TRBD2, each matching across 5 bases. CDR3 reads: CASSLGGKSSYEQYF. DNA sequence: TGTGCCAGCAGCTTGGGGGGGAAGAGCTCCTACGAGCAGTACTTC.